One and the same sample provided the 24 T cell receptor beta chains below, sequenced in a study of shared clonotypes between healthy human individuals. The assay was immunoSEQ multiplex PCR, and TCRdb's table has in-frame clones only and misses some. The sample consists of more than 2,000,000 clones, 85% to 95% of them appearing once. Sequences were obtained from naive CD4+ T cells sorted from blood. Stated subset: CD45RA+ positively selected. These TCRs come from a man in his late teens or twenties in good health.

This sequence joins TRBV2 and TRBJ1-2; 8 positions match TRBD1. This CDR3 is 15 amino acids long. The junction had 12 bases not matched to a gene; V was cut back by 7 bases and J by 5 bases. Germline assignment: CDR1 SNHLY and CDR2 FYNNEI. CDR3 DNA sequence: TGTGCCAGCATGGCCCCGGTAGGACAGGGTTATGGCTACACCTTC. This codes for CASMAPVGQGYGYTF.

The chain links TRBV29-1 to TRBJ2-2; possible D gene TRBD1, 5 bases. Germline-derived CDR1 and CDR2 are SQVTM and ANQGSEA. The CDR3 totals 14 residues. Trimming pared 5 bases from V and 1 base from J, leaving 11 bases between. The CDR3 DNA reads as TGCAGCGTTCTAACAGGAAGGAACACCGGGGAGCTGTTTTTT. It codes for CSVLTGRNTGELFF.

This clone was counted between two and nine times. The V call is TRBV10-3, the J call TRBJ1-1; 7 positions match TRBD1. The length of the CDR3 is 16 residues. CDR1 ENHRY and CDR2 SYGVKD come from the germline V gene. The J segment lost 4 bases and the V segment lost 4 bases, leaving 12 bases of the junction unmatched. The CDR3 is CAISGPTGQGGTEAFF. CDR3 nucleotide sequence: TGTGCCATCAGTGGTCCCACTGGGCAGGGGGGCACTGAAGCTTTCTTT.

The chain is built from TRBV10-3 and TRBJ2-1; TRBD1 might be the D (6 bases). With 6 bases removed from V and 5 bases from J, the gap between germline ends came to 11 bases. The CDR3 runs to 13 residues. The germline CDR1 and CDR2 sequences are ENHRY and SYGVKD. For the CDR3, the DNA is TGTGCCATCAGCCCGGGACAAAACAATGAGCAGTTCTTC. It encodes CAISPGQNNEQFF.

The chain links TRBV7-9 to TRBJ2-7, with D possibly being TRBD1 (5 bases). Per the germline V gene, CDR1 is SEHNR and CDR2 is FQNEAQ (reference sequence). With 1 base removed from V and 3 bases from J, the gap between germline ends came to 10 bases. This CDR3 spans 14 amino acids. CDR3 residues: CASSLDTTVYEQYF. The CDR3 nucleotides are TGTGCCAGCAGCTTAGATACGACAGTCTACGAGCAGTACTTC. Full variable domain (outside the CDR3, taken from reference TRBV7-9 and TRBJ2-7): DTGVSQNPRHKITKRGQNVTFRCDPISEHNRLYWYRQTLGQGPEFLTYFQNEAQLEKSRLLSDRFSAERPKGSFSTLEIQRTEQGDSAMYLCASSLDTTVYEQYFGPGTRLTVT.

The genes are TRBV19 and TRBJ1-4; D possibly corresponds to TRBD1 (6 bases). The CDR3 length is 15 residues. V was trimmed by 1 base and J by 5 bases, leaving 11 bases between them. Germline CDR1 LNHDA, CDR2 SQIVND (reference sequence). CDR3 bases: TGTGCCAGTAGTATAGTGCTGGGGGCGAATGAAAAACTGTTTTTT. Translated: CASSIVLGANEKLFF.

The chain combines TRBV6-6 with TRBJ2-3; D is possibly TRBD2 (6 bases). V lost 7 bases and J 5 bases, leaving 16 bases between the germline ends. Germline values: CDR1 MNHNY, CDR2 SVGAGI (reference sequence). This CDR3 contains 14 residues. DNA for the CDR3: TGTGCCAGCAAGCCGGGACTCTTAAGAGATACGCAGTATTTT. This encodes CASKPGLLRDTQYF.

This chain connects TRBV27 to TRBJ2-7; 8 bases fit TRBD1. In germline, CDR1 is MNHEY, CDR2 SMNVEV (reference sequence). J lost 0 bases, V lost 6 bases, and 7 bases had no gene match. The CDR3 is 15 residues long. CDR3 amino acids: CASREGDRPSYEQYF. For the CDR3, the DNA is TGTGCCAGCAGGGAAGGGGACAGGCCCTCCTACGAGCAGTACTTC.

V is TRBV5-4 and J is TRBJ2-1, with a weak D call TRBD1 (6 bases). This CDR3 has 16 residues. Germline V lookup: CDR1 SGHNT, CDR2 YYREEE (reference sequence). V was trimmed by 2 bases and J by 8 bases, leaving 20 bases between them. The CDR3 protein is CASSLPGPGALHEQFF. CDR3 nucleotides: TGTGCCAGCAGCTTACCCGGGCCAGGGGCCCTCCATGAGCAGTTCTTC.

The CDR3 here is CASSATSGTSGGAQQFF. The CDR3 region has the DNA TGTGCCAGCAGCGCTACTTCCGGGACTAGCGGGGGGGCGCAGCAGTTCTTC. The chain links TRBV9 to TRBJ2-1, with TRBD2 identical over 16 bases. Germline V lookup: CDR1 SGDLS, CDR2 YYNGEE. This CDR3 is 17 amino acids long. Losses at the gene ends were 3 bases for V and 11 bases for J; bases not matched to a gene: 11.

V and J are TRBV11-3 and TRBJ2-1; 8 bases map to TRBD2. Germline loops: CDR1 SGHNT, CDR2 YENEEA. The V and J ends lost 5 bases and 6 bases, in that order; junction bases with no gene match: 9. The CDR3 has 15 amino acids. This CDR3 is CASSPGAGGGNEQFF. The CDR3 DNA is TGTGCCAGCAGCCCCGGGGCGGGGGGCGGCAATGAGCAGTTCTTC. The full variable domain, its missing parts supplied by reference TRBV11-3 and TRBJ2-1, is EAGVVQSPRYKIIEKKQPVAFWCNPISGHNTLYWYLQNLGQGPELLIRYENEEAVDDSQLPKDRFSAERLKGVDSTLKIQPAELGDSAVYLCASSPGAGGGNEQFFGPGTRLTVL.

The chain combines TRBV6-1 with TRBJ2-3; 13 nucleotides align to TRBD2. V was clipped by 0 bases and J by 1 base; unmatched bases: 4. The CDR3 runs to 18 residues. In germline, CDR1 is MNHNS, CDR2 SASEGT. CDR3 protein: CASSEALTSGGRTDTQYF. CDR3 coding DNA: TGTGCCAGCAGTGAAGCGTTGACTAGCGGGGGGCGCACAGATACGCAGTATTTT.

This chain links TRBV14 with TRBJ1-4, with D unclear. Trimming pared 1 base from V and 7 bases from J, leaving 13 bases between. CDR1 is SGHDN and CDR2 is FVKESK in the germline V gene. This CDR3 region has 15 residues. CDR3 sequence: CASSQVGGVGEKLFF. The CDR3 coding sequence is TGTGCCAGCAGCCAAGTGGGTGGGGTCGGTGAAAAACTGTTTTTT.

The chain employs TRBV29-1 and TRBJ2-5; a possible D gene is TRBD1 (6 bases). Germline loops: CDR1 SQVTM, CDR2 ANQGSEA. The CDR3 totals 12 residues. Trimming pared 4 bases from V and 4 bases from J, leaving 10 bases between. CDR3 sequence (DNA): TGCAGCGTTGTCGGACAGATAGAGACCCAGTACTTC. It specifies CSVVGQIETQYF.

Notes on this clone: This CDR3 is also generated by other DNA sequences in the sample. The V gene is TRBV6-5, the J gene TRBJ2-7; D not resolved. CDR1 MNHEY and CDR2 SVGAGI come from the germline V gene. The CDR3 consists of 11 residues. Between the trimmed V and J ends, which lost 2 bases and 5 bases, there was a span of 4 bases. In DNA, the CDR3 is TGTGCCAGCAGTTACATGGACGAGCAGTACTTC. Protein sequence: CASSYMDEQYF.

The genes are TRBV6-6 and TRBJ1-5, with TRBD1 as a possible D gene (6 bases). Trimming stripped 4 bases from V and 7 bases from J, with 11 bases between. The CDR3 is 13 residues long. Per germline, CDR1 MNHNY and CDR2 SVGAGI (reference sequence). The CDR3 bases are TGTGCCAGCAGTTCACTACAGGGCCAGCCCCAGCATTTT. Residues: CASSSLQGQPQHF.

The chain employs TRBV7-4 and TRBJ2-2, with D maybe TRBD1 (6 bases). The V end lost 7 bases, the J end lost 6 bases, and 18 bases lay between the germline ends. Per germline, CDR1 SGHVT and CDR2 SQSDAQ. CDR3 length: 15 amino acids. This CDR3 is CASNSFNRVPGELFF. The CDR3 bases are TGTGCCAGCAACTCATTTAACAGGGTCCCCGGGGAGCTGTTTTTT.

This clone occurred once. The V call is TRBV10-3, the J call TRBJ2-2; TRBD1 matches 7 bases. V lost 6 bases to trimming and J lost 4 bases; unmatched junction nucleotides: 11. Germline loops: CDR1 ENHRY, CDR2 SYGVKD. The CDR3 covers 16 residues. The CDR3 protein is CAISNRGRDSTGELFF. CDR3 sequence (DNA): TGTGCCATCAGCAACAGGGGCCGGGATAGCACCGGGGAGCTGTTTTTT.

The chain's CDR3 is CASQFTGTSGRSEETQYF. The CDR3 nucleotides read TGTGCCAGCCAATTTACCGGGACTAGCGGAAGGAGCGAAGAGACCCAGTACTTC. The chain has TRBV2 and TRBJ2-5, with 11 positions matching TRBD2. This CDR3 is 18 amino acids long. Germline V gives CDR1 SNHLY, CDR2 FYNNEI. Trimming cost V 8 bases and J 3 bases; bases outside gene matches: 17.

The chain has TRBV6-4 and TRBJ2-5; 9 bases are shared with TRBD1. The CDR3 consists of 16 residues. J lost 2 bases, V lost 2 bases, and 6 bases had no gene match. Per the germline V gene, CDR1 is MRHNA and CDR2 is SNTAGT. In DNA, the CDR3 is TGTGCCAGCAGTGACCCGGACAGGGGCTCTCAAGAGACCCAGTACTTC. It is translated as CASSDPDRGSQETQYF.

The V and J genes are TRBV29-1 and TRBJ2-7; D unresolved. Germline values: CDR1 SQVTM, CDR2 ANQGSEA. The CDR3 loop spans 13 amino acids. Trimming took 3 bases from V and 2 from J, leaving 11 bases between them. The CDR3 loop is CSVETGSTYEQYF. In DNA, the CDR3 is TGCAGCGTTGAGACTGGCAGTACCTACGAGCAGTACTTC.

This clone occurred once. Other nucleotide sequences from this sample produce the same CDR3. This rearrangement joins TRBV10-1 to TRBJ2-2; D unresolved. Germline-derived CDR1 and CDR2 are WNHNN and SYGVQD (reference sequence). The CDR3 has 14 residues. The V and J ends lost 0 bases and 3 bases respectively, with 5 bases between them. The CDR3 reads CASSESRDTGELFF. The DNA for the CDR3 is TGCGCCAGCAGTGAGTCGAGAGACACCGGGGAGCTGTTTTTT.

The chain carries TRBV19 and TRBJ2-7; D gene unclear. Trimming took 4 bases from V and 4 from J, leaving 5 bases between them. The CDR3 totals 11 residues. Germline values: CDR1 LNHDA, CDR2 SQIVND (reference sequence). The CDR3 here is CASSTQYEQYF. The CDR3 nucleotides read TGTGCCAGTAGTACACAGTACGAGCAGTACTTC.

The chain links TRBV6-1 to TRBJ2-7; 8 bases are shared with TRBD2. Germline-derived CDR1 and CDR2 are MNHNS and SASEGT. The CDR3 spans 16 residues. V lost 1 base, J lost 5 bases, and 10 bases stayed unmatched. The CDR3 DNA follows: TGTGCCAGCAGTGAAGACTGGAGCGGGAGTACCGACGAGCAGTACTTC. Its protein is CASSEDWSGSTDEQYF.